Each of the 11 T cell receptor beta chains below was sequenced from the same sample in a study of blood T cells in healthy people across ages. A second PCR of 7 to 11 cycles used a sample-barcoded 5' primer and a J-beta primer mix. TCRdb processed the 5' RACE reads anew with MiXCR; each CDR3 protein has one entry. This table holds about 680,000 distinct CDR3 sequences, roughly 49% found once. Sequenced sample: blood. The receptors here all came from a woman aged 55 to 70 in good health.

The table lists this clonotype with many counts. The J gene is TRBJ2-5, the V gene TRBV5-1; no definite D call. Germline-derived CDR1 and CDR2 are SGHRS and YFSETQ. The CDR3 runs 14 residues. The V end was cut by 1 base, the J end by 0 bases, with 7 bases between. The CDR3, as DNA: TGCGCCAGCAGCTTGCGTGGGGACCAAGAGACCCAGTACTTC. Protein: CASSLRGDQETQYF.

This clonotype was recorded many times. This sequence joins TRBV6-2 or TRBV6-3 and TRBJ2-6; TRBD1 agrees at 12 bases. Per the germline V gene, CDR1 is MNHEY and CDR2 is SVGEGT. Unmatched junction bases numbered 4, after V lost 0 bases and J lost 1 base. There are 19 residues in the CDR3. The CDR3 protein is CASSYSLGQGASGANVLTF. In nucleotides, the CDR3 is TGTGCCAGCAGTTACTCCCTGGGACAGGGGGCGTCTGGGGCCAACGTCCTGACTTTC.

The sample holds a few counts of this clonotype. The chain carries TRBV5-1 and TRBJ2-3; D ambiguous. CDR1 is SGHRS, CDR2 YFSETQ, per germline. Trimming left V 0 bases short and J 2 bases short, with 13 bases between. The CDR3 loop spans 16 amino acids. Here the CDR3 reads CASSLVLETNTDTQYF. The CDR3 region has the DNA TGCGCCAGCAGCTTGGTCCTCGAGACGAACACAGATACGCAGTATTTT.

The chain employs TRBV16 and TRBJ1-5, with D perhaps matching TRBD1 (6 bases). V shed 9 bases and J shed 4 bases, with 13 bases lying between them. From germline, CDR1 is KGHSY and CDR2 FQNENV. CDR3 length: 13 amino acids. The CDR3 DNA follows: TGTGCCAGTATGATAGGACAGAATCAGCCCCAGCATTTT. Protein product: CASMIGQNQPQHF.

V and J are TRBV24-1 and TRBJ1-2; D uncertain. The germline V and J ends were trimmed by 5 bases and 10 bases, with 10 bases remaining between them. The CDR3 runs to 11 residues. Germline CDR1 KGHDR, CDR2 SFDVKD. The CDR3 region has the DNA TGTGCCACCAGTGTAAAGGAGAACTACACCTTC. Its translation: CATSVKENYTF.

The table lists this clonotype with a few counts. The rearrangement joins TRBV11-3 to TRBJ1-4; 7 bases match TRBD1. The CDR3 contains 13 residues. Germline V CDR1 and CDR2: SGHNT, YENEEA. The ends lost 4 bases at V and 5 bases at J; junction bases unmatched: 1. Here the CDR3 reads CASSSQGNEKLFF. CDR3 bases: TGTGCCAGCAGCTCACAGGGGAATGAAAAACTGTTTTTT.

The chain uses TRBV24-1 and TRBJ2-4, with TRBD2 as a possible D gene (6 bases). Germline V lookup: CDR1 KGHDR, CDR2 SFDVKD. Trimming shortened V by 4 bases and J by 6 bases, and 18 bases separated the two germline ends. This CDR3 is built from 16 residues. Written as DNA, the CDR3 is TGTGCCACCAGTGACCCGGCCCAAGCCGGGGGAAACATTCAGTACTTC. Its protein is CATSDPAQAGGNIQYF.

This clonotype was seen only a few times. The CDR3 region has the DNA TGTGCCAGCAGCATCGGGGAGACTACGCAGTATTTT. Residues: CASSIGETTQYF. The chain joins TRBV7-9 to TRBJ2-3; D is perhaps TRBD2 (5 bases). V was shortened by 5 bases and J by 8 bases, with 11 bases between the two germline ends. There are 12 residues in the CDR3. Germline V gene sequence: CDR1 SEHNR, CDR2 FQNEAQ (reference sequence).

The rearrangement links TRBV20-1 to TRBJ1-2, with TRBD1 as a possible D gene (5 bases). This CDR3 has 13 amino acids. V dropped 5 bases and J dropped 3 bases, with 13 bases sitting between them. The germline V gene has CDR1 DFQATT and CDR2 SNEGSKA (reference sequence). The CDR3 DNA follows: TGCAGTGCTTCCCAGGGAGGGGACTATGGCTACACCTTC. Its protein is CSASQGGDYGYTF.

Only a few counts were recorded for this clonotype. This rearrangement joins TRBV29-1 to TRBJ1-1; D is unclear. The CDR3 has 12 amino acids. The germline gives CDR1 SQVTM, CDR2 ANQGSEA. Between the trimmed V and J ends, which lost 8 bases and 1 base, there was a span of 11 bases. The CDR3 DNA reads as TGCAGCTTGACGGCGCCGAACACTGAAGCTTTCTTT. It yields the protein CSLTAPNTEAFF.

Of note for this clonotype: A clone one base away is much larger, so this may be a read error. The chain uses TRBV20-1 and TRBJ2-5; D remains unclear. This CDR3 is 14 amino acids long. Germline CDR1 is DFQATT and CDR2 is SNEGSKA (reference sequence). Trimming pared 3 bases from V and 1 base from J, leaving 12 bases between. The CDR3 region has the DNA TGCAGTGCTAGCGGTTTGACATCCCAAGAGACCCAGTACTTC. Protein product: CSASGLTSQETQYF.